This TCR beta chain derives from a study of siplizumab effects on memory and regulatory T cells. Whole-study findings and limits: Naive T cells seemed more diverse than memory cells; they also seemed major alloresponse contributors.

The ends were cut back, 2 bases at V and 1 base at J, with 7 bases in the middle. In germline, CDR1 is KGHSH, CDR2 LQKENI. The CDR3 length is 14 residues. About this clone itself: What it recognizes is unknown.

Measured with immunoSEQ multiplex PCR; TCRdb has only the in-frame clones, and not every one. The sample includes about 40,000 clones, more than 70% of them seen just once. The source of this sequence is a human donor in good health. The gene calls are TRBV18 and TRBJ2-3; D is undetermined. The sample was naive CD4+ T cells sorted from blood. The CDR3 loop reads CASSPLEGTDTQYF. In DNA, the CDR3 is TGTGCCAGCTCACCATTGGAAGGCACAGATACGCAGTATTTT. Full variable domain (remainder filled in from reference TRBV18 and TRBJ2-3): NAGVMQNPRHLVRRRGQEARLRCSPMKGHSHVYWYRQLPEEGLKFMVYLQKENIIDESGMPKERFSAEFPKEGPSILRIQQVVRGDSAAYFCASSPLEGTDTQYFGPGTRLTVL.